This TCR beta chain was identified during a study of blood T cells in healthy people across ages. Study-wide findings and caveats: In these data, TCR beta diversity tracked strongly with naive T cell percentage.

Using a J-beta primer mix together with a sample-barcoded 5' primer, a second PCR was run for 7 to 11 cycles. TCRdb reprocessed the 5' RACE reads via MiXCR and lists one record per CDR3 protein. The table records 760,000 or so distinct CDR3 sequences, approximately 25% of them present only once. CDR3 size: 16 residues. The V segment lost 3 bases and the J segment 9 bases; nucleotides outside the gene matches: 10. Per germline, CDR1 KGHSH and CDR2 LQKENI. Per sample, extraction of total RNA gave at least 5.5 micrograms in every case. On this clonotype itself: Its specificity is not known.

These data are also associated with another study on T cells of mothers and their children. This second report adds: At a rate of approximately 1.4 ug per 15 ul, cDNA synthesis received all of the extracted RNA. Over 8 million TCR beta CDR3 reads were obtained from each mother, and around 2.8 million from each child.

This sequence joins TRBV18 and TRBJ2-3, with TRBD2 matching 12 bases. Specimen: blood. This clonotype was sampled from a boy between 5 and 17 years old in good health. The CDR3 region has the DNA TGTGCCAGCTCACCGCCCGGACTAGCGGGGCTAGGAACGCAGTATTTT. Its translation is CASSPPGLAGLGTQYF. Full variable domain (outside the CDR3, taken from reference TRBV18 and TRBJ2-3): NAGVMQNPRHLVRRRGQEARLRCSPMKGHSHVYWYRQLPEEGLKFMVYLQKENIIDESGMPKERFSAEFPKEGPSILRIQQVVRGDSAAYFCASSPPGLAGLGTQYFGPGTRLTVL.